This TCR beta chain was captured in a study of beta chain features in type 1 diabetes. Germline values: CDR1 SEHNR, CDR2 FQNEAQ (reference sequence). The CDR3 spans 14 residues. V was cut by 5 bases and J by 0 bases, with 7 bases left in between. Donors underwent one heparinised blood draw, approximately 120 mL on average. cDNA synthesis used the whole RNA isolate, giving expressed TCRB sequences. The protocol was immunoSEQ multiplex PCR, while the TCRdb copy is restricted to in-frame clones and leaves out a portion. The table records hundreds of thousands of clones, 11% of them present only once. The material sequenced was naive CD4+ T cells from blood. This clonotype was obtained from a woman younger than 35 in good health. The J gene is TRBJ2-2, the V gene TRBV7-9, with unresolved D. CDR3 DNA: TGTGCCAGCAGCCCTTGGACGAACACCGGGGAGCTGTTTTTT. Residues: CASSPWTNTGELFF.